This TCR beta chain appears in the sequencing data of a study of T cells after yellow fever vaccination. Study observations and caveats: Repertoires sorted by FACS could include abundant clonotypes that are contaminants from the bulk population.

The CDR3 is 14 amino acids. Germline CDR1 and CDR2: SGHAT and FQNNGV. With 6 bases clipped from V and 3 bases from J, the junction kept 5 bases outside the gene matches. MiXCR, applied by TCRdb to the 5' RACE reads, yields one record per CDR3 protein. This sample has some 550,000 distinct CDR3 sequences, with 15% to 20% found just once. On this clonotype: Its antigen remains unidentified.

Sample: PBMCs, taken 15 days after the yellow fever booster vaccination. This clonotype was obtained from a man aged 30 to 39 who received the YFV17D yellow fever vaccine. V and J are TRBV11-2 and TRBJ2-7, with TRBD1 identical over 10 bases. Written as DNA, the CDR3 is TGTGCCAGCAGACAGACAGGGGGCCGCTACGAGCAGTACTTC. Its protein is CASRQTGGRYEQYF.